The rows below give T cell receptor beta chains drawn from one sample of a study of blood T cell repertoires in COVID-19. Assay used: immunoSEQ multiplex PCR; TCRdb lists only in-frame clones, some missing. The repertoire holds about 190,000 clones, with about 90% as singletons. The specimen sequenced was peripheral blood. The receptor set was obtained from a man aged 45-65 years with acute or convalescent COVID-19. Both conserved end residues are part of each CDR3. A D gene is named only where the DNA matches it firmly. Not all rows give a size; the values are once, few, many and, for expanded clones, a class.

TRBV5-8,TRBD1,-,TRBJ1-1,CASSLGQGGPRTEAFF,TGTGCCAGCAGCTTGGGACAGGGGGGGCCGAGGACTGAAGCTTTCTTT
TRBV7-6,-,-,TRBJ2-7,CASSLSPDSHLYEQYF,TGTGCCAGCAGCTTAAGCCCGGACAGTCATCTCTACGAGCAGTACTTC
TRBV28,-,-,TRBJ1-5,CASRLGSNQPQHF,TGTGCCAGCAGACTAGGGAGCAATCAGCCCCAGCATTTT
TRBV6-5,-,-,TRBJ1-5,CASRKDYYQPQHF,TGTGCCAGCAGAAAGGACTATTATCAGCCCCAGCATTTT
TRBV11-2,TRBD2,-,TRBJ2-1,CASSPAGGPGTSYNEQFF,TGTGCCAGCAGCCCAGCGGGGGGCCCGGGGACCTCCTACAATGAGCAGTTCTTC
TRBV7-2,-,-,TRBJ2-2,CASSLTSSGTGELFF,TGTGCCAGCAGCTTGACTAGTTCGGGCACCGGGGAGCTGTTTTTT
TRBV2,-,few,TRBJ1-4,CASSERYSWEKLFF,TGTGCCAGCAGTGAACGATACAGTTGGGAAAAACTGTTTTTT
TRBV29-1,TRBD1,-,TRBJ2-5,CSVVMAFGTGAEETQYF,TGCAGCGTAGTTATGGCATTTGGGACAGGGGCCGAAGAGACCCAGTACTTC
TRBV19,-,-,TRBJ1-1,CASKMGHNEAFF,TGTGCCAGTAAAATGGGACATAATGAAGCTTTCTTT
TRBV4-2,-,once,TRBJ2-1,CASTLRGQGKDNEQFF,TGTGCCAGCACCCTGCGGGGGCAGGGGAAGGACAATGAGCAGTTCTTC
TRBV6-5,-,once,TRBJ1-4,CASSYSRGGTNEKLFF,TGTGCCAGCAGTTATTCCCGGGGGGGAACTAATGAAAAACTGTTTTTT
TRBV12-3/TRBV12-4,-,-,TRBJ1-5,CASSFVGDGPQHF,TGTGCCAGCAGCTTTGTGGGAGACGGGCCCCAGCATTTT
TRBV28,-,-,TRBJ2-7,CASSLFPRQANPFYEQYF,TGTGCCAGCAGTTTATTTCCCCGACAGGCCAACCCGTTCTACGAGCAGTACTTC
TRBV7-9,-,-,TRBJ1-1,CASTSEAPGAFF,TGTGCCAGCACCTCGGAGGCCCCGGGGGCTTTCTTT
TRBV27,-,once,TRBJ2-2,CASKRVRTNTGELFF,TGTGCCAGCAAGCGGGTTAGGACGAACACCGGGGAGCTGTTTTTT
TRBV6-5,-,-,TRBJ2-6,CASIGSSGANVLTF,TGTGCCAGCATCGGTAGCTCTGGGGCCAACGTCCTGACTTTC
TRBV7-2,-,-,TRBJ2-7,CASSLDITYEQYF,TGTGCCAGCAGCTTGGACATAACCTACGAGCAGTACTTC
TRBV5-1,-,-,TRBJ2-1,CASSLGTNSYNEQFF,TGCGCCAGCAGCCTGGGCACAAACTCCTACAATGAGCAGTTCTTC
TRBV3-1/TRBV3-2,TRBD2,-,TRBJ2-5,CASSQVIRGLAGTLQETQYF,TGTGCCAGCAGCCAAGTTATCCGCGGGCTAGCGGGGACCTTACAAGAGACCCAGTACTTC
TRBV6-1,TRBD1,-,TRBJ1-2,CASRDRGIYGYTF,TGTGCCAGCAGGGACAGGGGAATCTATGGCTACACCTTC
TRBV5-1,-,-,TRBJ2-5,CASSHAGQPGETQYF,TGCGCCAGCTCCCATGCTGGCCAGCCAGGGGAGACCCAGTACTTC
TRBV4-2,TRBD2,-,TRBJ2-1,CASSQGLAGGHNEQFF,TGTGCCAGCAGCCAGGGGCTAGCGGGGGGGCATAATGAGCAGTTCTTC
TRBV7-9,TRBD1,-,TRBJ1-2,CASSPRTGVNYGYTF,TGTGCCAGCAGCCCCCGGACAGGTGTTAACTATGGCTACACCTTC
TRBV7-7,TRBD1,once,TRBJ2-5,CASSLAGTGRSETQYF,TGTGCCAGCAGCTTAGCCGGGACAGGGAGGTCGGAGACCCAGTACTTC
TRBV27,-,-,TRBJ2-3,CASSSPGSSTDTQYF,TGTGCCAGCAGTTCGCCCGGGTCCAGCACAGATACGCAGTATTTT
TRBV5-1,-,few,TRBJ1-3,CASRSGSHAGNTIYF,TGCGCCAGCAGATCCGGGAGCCACGCTGGAAACACCATATATTTT
TRBV9,-,-,TRBJ1-1,CASSVSGVMNTEAFF,TGTGCCAGCAGCGTCTCGGGGGTCATGAACACTGAAGCTTTCTTT
TRBV6-1,-,-,TRBJ1-2,CASSDVTVYGYTF,TGTGCCAGCAGTGATGTGACAGTTTATGGCTACACCTTC
TRBV4-3,-,many,TRBJ2-3,CASSRTRESGTDTQYF,TGCGCCAGCAGCCGAACGAGGGAAAGTGGCACAGATACGCAGTATTTT
TRBV30,-,-,TRBJ1-1,CAWSPGTNTEAFF,TGTGCCTGGAGTCCAGGTACGAACACTGAAGCTTTCTTT
TRBV5-1,-,few,TRBJ2-5,CASSLGQLQETQYF,TGCGCCAGCAGCTTGGGACAACTCCAAGAGACCCAGTACTTC
TRBV20-1,-,-,TRBJ1-4,CSASGTLDEKLFF,TGCAGTGCTAGTGGGACACTCGATGAAAAACTGTTTTTT
TRBV10-1,-,-,TRBJ2-7,CASSEKGGEQYF,TGCGCCAGCAGTGAGAAAGGGGGCGAGCAGTACTTC
TRBV7-3,TRBD1,-,TRBJ1-3,CASSLGPTGAGNTIYF,TGTGCCAGCAGCTTAGGCCCGACAGGGGCTGGGAACACCATATATTTT
TRBV28,-,-,TRBJ1-2,CASSQSFGREHGYTF,TGTGCCAGCAGTCAGAGCTTCGGACGGGAGCATGGCTACACCTTC
TRBV19,TRBD1,few,TRBJ1-5,CASNPPGTGPNQPQHF,TGTGCCAGTAATCCTCCCGGGACAGGACCCAATCAGCCCCAGCATTTT
TRBV3-1/TRBV3-2,TRBD2,-,TRBJ2-7,CASSYKVASGSHEQYF,TGTGCCAGCAGCTATAAAGTCGCTAGCGGGAGTCACGAGCAGTACTTC
TRBV7-3,TRBD2,-,TRBJ2-1,CASSRTSGSYNEQFF,TGTGCCAGCAGCAGGACTAGCGGCTCCTACAATGAGCAGTTCTTC
TRBV25-1,TRBD1,-,TRBJ2-5,CASSGVSGTGLLQETQYF,TGTGCCAGCAGTGGGGTCTCCGGGACAGGTTTGCTCCAAGAGACCCAGTACTTC
TRBV12-2,-,-,TRBJ2-2,CASRSAGDPGELFF,TGTGCAAGTCGGTCGGCAGGGGATCCCGGGGAGCTGTTTTTT